The sequence of this TCR beta chain was determined in a study of response to subunit inactivated influenza vaccine (dated by TCRdb to 2016 to 2018). Background on the whole study: To follow how T cells responded to a trivalent subunit inactivated influenza vaccine, the researchers relied on deep quantitative profiling of the T cell receptor repertoire. Study-level results and caveats: The authors proposed that each seasonal influenza vaccination may bring in only a limited number of new T cells.

Regarding this clonotype: Its antigen remains undetermined. Base qualities are not provided; no much larger clone lies one nucleotide away.

The CDR3 measures 15 amino acids from cysteine to phenylalanine. CDR3 DNA only is kept here, 45 bases in frame from base 1. Reading the germline V gene (reference sequence) gives CDR1 LNHNV and CDR2 YYDKDF. Trimming at the junction amounts to 0 bases on V and 3 bases on J, and the germline ends lie 9 bases apart. The library relied on RT-PCR. Sequencing used an Illumina HiSeq 2500. In TCRdb, the public reads were trimmed at Q25 with fastp and aligned with MiXCR, with productive beta chains retained. Records with the same CDR3 protein are collapsed into one entry carrying the most frequent genes and DNA. A total of a few hundred thousand distinct CDR3 sequences appear in this sample, approximately 14% of them only once. Together, the top ten hold around 10% of the sample.

The sequence is built from TRBV15 and TRBJ2-1, and TRBD1 may be the D gene, going by 5 matching bases. The receptor was isolated from a man aged 50-59 years who received an inactivated influenza vaccine. Donor details come from another sample of the same person, matched by shared clones. The specimen comprised PBMCs from blood, sampled 11 to 12 days after vaccination. The CDR3 protein is CATSRDQGIYNEQFF. The sequenced DNA: TGTGCCACCAGCAGAGATCAGGGAATCTACAATGAGCAGTTCTTC.